These 12 T cell receptor beta chains originate from one sample sequenced in a study of blood T cell repertoires in COVID-19. Produced via immunoSEQ multiplex PCR; TCRdb's table is partial and in-frame only. The sample consists of 200,000 to 300,000 clones, approximately 86% of them appearing once. Sequenced material: peripheral blood. The receptors shown here come from a young man with active or convalescent COVID-19.

This chain joins TRBV5-6 and TRBJ1-5, with TRBD1 matching over 7 bases. The CDR3 is made up of 18 amino acids. V dropped 3 bases and J dropped 0; count of bases not matched to a gene: 12. Germline CDR1 reads SGHDT; CDR2 reads YYEEEE. The CDR3 DNA reads TGTGCCAGCAGCTACGGGACAGACCCTTATTATAGCAATCAGCCCCAGCATTTT. Protein product: CASSYGTDPYYSNQPQHF.

This chain connects TRBV4-3 to TRBJ1-4; D unclear. V lost 1 base, J lost 7 bases, and 10 bases lay in between. The CDR3 runs to 14 residues. Germline values: CDR1 LGHNA, CDR2 YSLEER. The CDR3 sequence is CASSQGQFSEKLFF. For the CDR3, the DNA is TGCGCCAGCAGCCAAGGACAATTTTCTGAAAAACTGTTTTTT.

The chain is built from TRBV27 and TRBJ2-7; 10 nucleotides line up with TRBD1. V was pared by 6 bases and J by 4 bases, with 6 bases of the junction left unmatched. The CDR3 has 14 residues. The germline gives CDR1 MNHEY, CDR2 SMNVEV (reference sequence). CDR3 nucleotides: TGTGCCAGCAGGCCAAGGACAGGGGGGTACGAGCAGTACTTC. The encoded protein is CASRPRTGGYEQYF.

This chain connects TRBV14 to TRBJ2-7; TRBD1 is a possible D gene (5 bases). This CDR3 has 14 amino acids. Germline V gene lookup returns CDR1 SGHDN and CDR2 FVKESK. V was shortened by 4 bases and J by 0 bases, with 10 bases between the two germline ends. CDR3 loop: CASSPGHSSYEQYF. DNA of the CDR3: TGTGCCAGCAGCCCCGGACACAGCTCCTACGAGCAGTACTTC.

The chain recombines TRBV5-1 with TRBJ2-7; no reliable D call. The CDR3 is 14 amino acids. The germline V gene encodes CDR1 SGHRS and CDR2 YFSETQ. The ends were cut back, 0 bases at V and 3 bases at J, with 10 bases in the middle. The CDR3 DNA is TGCGCCAGCAGCTTGGTGTCAGGATACTACGAGCAGTACTTC. This gives the protein CASSLVSGYYEQYF.

V usage is TRBV30 and J usage is TRBJ2-1, with TRBD1 matching 9 bases. The CDR3 has 16 residues. The J segment lost 8 bases and the V segment lost 0 bases, leaving 11 bases of the junction unmatched. Germline loops: CDR1 GTSNPN, CDR2 SVGIG (reference sequence). CDR3 sequence (DNA): TGTGCCTGGAGTGTACCTTGGGGACAGGGTGCTTATGAGCAGTTCTTC. Amino acid sequence: CAWSVPWGQGAYEQFF.

The genes are TRBV5-1 and TRBJ2-5; possible D gene TRBD2, 5 bases. Germline V gene sequence: CDR1 SGHRS, CDR2 YFSETQ. This CDR3 has 13 amino acids. V gave up 0 bases and J gave up 2 bases, with 5 bases separating them. CDR3 in DNA: TGCGCCAGCAGCTTGGGACTACAAGAGACCCAGTACTTC. It is translated as CASSLGLQETQYF. Using reference TRBV5-1 and TRBJ2-5 for the parts outside the CDR3, the full variable domain is KAGVTQTPRYLIKTRGQQVTLSCSPISGHRSVSWYQQTPGQGLQFLFEYFSETQRNKGNFPGRFSGRQFSNSRSEMNVSTLELGDSALYLCASSLGLQETQYFGPGTRLLVL.

The chain links TRBV29-1 to TRBJ1-2, with 7 bases lining up with TRBD1. The V segment lost 6 bases and the J segment 8 bases; nucleotides outside the gene matches: 12. CDR1 and CDR2 (germline): SQVTM, ANQGSEA. The CDR3 runs 13 residues. In nucleotides, the CDR3 is TGCAGCGTCGGGGACAGTCCGCGTGGGGGCTACACCTTC. This codes for CSVGDSPRGGYTF.

The chain has TRBV9 and TRBJ2-1; the D gene is possibly TRBD2 (7 bases). There are 14 residues in the CDR3. The ends were cut back, 0 bases at V and 15 bases at J, with 19 bases in the middle. Germline CDR1 and CDR2: SGDLS and YYNGEE. The DNA for the CDR3 is TGTGCCAGCAGCGTAGAAAGTGGGCGGGGGCCGTCGTTCTTC. This encodes CASSVESGRGPSFF. The entire variable domain, with the rest obtained from reference TRBV9 and TRBJ2-1, is as follows: DSGVTQTPKHLITATGQRVTLRCSPRSGDLSVYWYQQSLDQGLQFLIQYYNGEERAKGNILERFSAQQFPDLHSELNLSSLELGDSALYFCASSVESGRGPSFFGPGTRLTVL.

This clone was found once. The V gene is TRBV5-6, the J gene TRBJ1-2, with TRBD1 identical over 7 bases. Germline CDR1 is SGHDT and CDR2 is YYEEEE. The CDR3 is made up of 15 amino acids. The V and J ends lost 4 bases and 8 bases, in that order; junction bases with no gene match: 14. The CDR3 DNA sequence: TGTGCCAGCAGCATGTCCTCAGGGGGTGATAGAGGCTACACCTTC. It codes for CASSMSSGGDRGYTF.

This chain joins TRBV19 and TRBJ1-1; unclear D gene. Germline CDR1 and CDR2: LNHDA and SQIVND (reference sequence). V was clipped by 4 bases and J by 0 bases, with 21 bases between them. The CDR3 length is 18 residues. The CDR3 spells CASSTTPGMSLLNTEAFF. The CDR3 DNA reads TGTGCCAGTAGTACAACCCCGGGGATGTCGTTACTGAACACTGAAGCTTTCTTT.

V and J are TRBV6-2 or TRBV6-3 and TRBJ2-5; the D gene is possibly TRBD1 (6 bases). CDR3 size: 16 residues. Germline CDR1 MNHEY, CDR2 SVGEGT. Deletions cut 6 bases from V and 3 bases from J, with 20 bases between. CDR3 DNA: TGTGCCAGCAGCCGACCCAAGTGGACAGTGAAAGAGACCCAGTACTTC. It encodes CASSRPKWTVKETQYF.